The rows below give T cell receptor beta chains drawn from one sample of a study of blood T cell repertoires in COVID-19. Method: immunoSEQ multiplex PCR; TCRdb's copy keeps in-frame clones and lacks some. The sample shows some 350,000 clones, around 87% of them seen only once. The sequenced material came from peripheral blood. The receptors stem from a man aged 18-30 years with active or convalescent COVID-19. CDR3s include the opening cysteine and the closing phenylalanine or tryptophan.

v_gene: TRBV9
j_gene: TRBJ1-3
CDR3aa: CASSHERRTSSGNTIYF

v_gene: TRBV6-1
j_gene: TRBJ1-2
CDR3aa: CASSESVQGPYGYTF

v_gene: TRBV2
j_gene: TRBJ2-1
CDR3aa: CATTRDTVGNEQFF

v_gene: TRBV11-2
j_gene: TRBJ1-1
CDR3aa: CASSRRQGTMNTEAFF

v_gene: TRBV27
j_gene: TRBJ2-1
CDR3aa: CASSLTGSRGNEQFF

v_gene: TRBV6-5
j_gene: TRBJ2-7
CDR3aa: CASSLADEQYF

v_gene: TRBV19
j_gene: TRBJ2-1
CDR3aa: CASSMWSGASYNEQFF

v_gene: TRBV5-5
j_gene: TRBJ1-2
CDR3aa: CASSLGPTGANYGYTF

v_gene: TRBV28
j_gene: TRBJ1-1
CDR3aa: CASSPPGTEKAFF

v_gene: TRBV6-5
j_gene: TRBJ1-3
CDR3aa: CASSYSLKGGNTIYF

v_gene: TRBV4-1
j_gene: TRBJ1-1
CDR3aa: CASSQPTRDRGLGAFF

v_gene: TRBV5-8
j_gene: TRBJ2-1
CDR3aa: CASSPGLLGYNEQFF

v_gene: TRBV6-5
j_gene: TRBJ1-1
CDR3aa: CASSYTPDTEAFF

v_gene: TRBV9
j_gene: TRBJ1-1
CDR3aa: CASSLRVGGTEAFF

v_gene: TRBV6-5
j_gene: TRBJ1-3
CDR3aa: CASNMDRGLGNTIYF

v_gene: TRBV28
j_gene: TRBJ1-6
CDR3aa: CASSTHRGLSNSPLHF

v_gene: TRBV2
j_gene: TRBJ2-7
CDR3aa: CASYDTGAHEQYF

v_gene: TRBV19
j_gene: TRBJ2-2
CDR3aa: CASKTWTVAIGELFF

v_gene: TRBV19
j_gene: TRBJ1-1
CDR3aa: CASSRGQTEAFF

v_gene: TRBV5-5
j_gene: TRBJ1-4
CDR3aa: CASSLYQGNEKLFF

v_gene: TRBV7-3
j_gene: TRBJ2-5
CDR3aa: CASSYGTSGRETQYF

v_gene: TRBV19
j_gene: TRBJ1-2
CDR3aa: CASSIETGSKDYTF

v_gene: TRBV7-2
j_gene: TRBJ1-6
CDR3aa: CASSPARQGVLHF

v_gene: TRBV18
j_gene: TRBJ1-1
CDR3aa: CASSPSQNTEAFF

v_gene: TRBV2
j_gene: TRBJ2-7
CDR3aa: CASSVLTGGKYF

v_gene: TRBV7-2
j_gene: TRBJ1-3
CDR3aa: CASSFRTGGGNTIYF

v_gene: TRBV6-6
j_gene: TRBJ2-3
CDR3aa: CASSRLAGGTDTQYF

v_gene: TRBV27
j_gene: TRBJ1-6
CDR3aa: CASRPSQVVYNSPLHF

v_gene: TRBV28
j_gene: TRBJ1-1
CDR3aa: CASSLGQGSAFF

v_gene: TRBV7-6
j_gene: TRBJ2-2
CDR3aa: CASSSSVGGRKTGELFF

v_gene: TRBV27
j_gene: TRBJ2-1
CDR3aa: CASKLAGVPNEQFF

v_gene: TRBV11-2
j_gene: TRBJ2-7
CDR3aa: CASSFSGLARYEQYF

v_gene: TRBV28
j_gene: TRBJ2-2
CDR3aa: CASKRAVPNTGELFF

v_gene: TRBV7-3
j_gene: TRBJ1-1
CDR3aa: CASSLMPVNTEAFF

v_gene: TRBV29-1
j_gene: TRBJ1-2
CDR3aa: CSVTGQTYGYTF

v_gene: TRBV3-1/TRBV3-2
j_gene: TRBJ2-5
CDR3aa: CASSQTSGHILSKETQYF

v_gene: TRBV2
j_gene: TRBJ1-1
CDR3aa: CASSEEVRSEAFF

v_gene: TRBV4-1
j_gene: TRBJ1-4
CDR3aa: CASSPRDTRAANEKLFF

v_gene: TRBV14
j_gene: TRBJ1-2
CDR3aa: CASSQDERDYGYTF

v_gene: TRBV10-3
j_gene: TRBJ1-1
CDR3aa: CAIGQGMNTEAFF